This TCR beta chain was recovered during a study of T cell clonality in common variable immunodeficiency. Libraries were prepared by immunoSEQ multiplex PCR; TCRdb keeps only in-frame clonotypes and omits some of them. The record shows 25,000 to 30,000 clones for this sample, with no singletons present. This clone was seen only a few times. As yet, its antigen is unknown. The read is 3 residues too short to cover the CDR3 end, so that end is filled in from the germline J gene. Study results and limitations: Common variable immunodeficiency TCR beta sequences reportedly had fewer deletions and N-nucleotide insertions. CVID subjects had higher TCRbeta clonality than healthy controls, most marked in about a third. Fewer TCRbeta clones were shared among CVID subjects than controls.

Per the germline V gene, CDR1 is SNHLY and CDR2 is FYNNEI. Trimming cost V 5 bases and J 7 bases, with 11 bases left between them. This CDR3 comprises 12 residues. Source material: peripheral blood mononuclear cells. The TCR sequence derives from a human donor with common variable immunodeficiency. The chain links TRBV2 to TRBJ1-2, with D unclear. The sequenced CDR3 bases are TGTGCCAGCAGTCCCAGGAATGGTGGC. Its translation is CASSPRNGG. The whole CDR3 protein reads CASSPRNGGYTF.